Detailed here is one TCR beta chain. Its antigen is as yet unknown. CD45RO/CCR7/CD25/CD127/CD95/CD27 sorting isolated CD4+ naive, central memory, regulatory and stem cell-like memory cells. This sample stems from a study of beta chain features in type 1 diabetes. Whole-study findings and limits: Moderately but significantly shorter TCRB CDR3s were found in Type 1 diabetes patients in all four CD4+ subsets. For type 1 diabetes patients, VDJ junctions showed fewer insertions and more deletions.

Isolated RNA was reverse transcribed in full, so expressed TCRB transcripts were sequenced. Roughly 3.5 million reads per sample on average were obtained from naive, central memory and regulatory T cell samples. Some clones are missing from TCRdb's copy, which holds only in-frame ones; the method was immunoSEQ multiplex PCR. Here the sample spans roughly 610,000 clones, about a sixth being singletons. The clonotype comes from a man aged 18 to 29 in good health. The sequencing input was naive CD4+ T cells from blood.

Written as DNA, the CDR3 is TGTGCCACCAGCAGAGATACAGCGACAGCCGTGATGCCCCTCCACTTT. Amino acid sequence: CATSRDTATAVMPLHF. The chain combines TRBV15 with TRBJ1-6, with D perhaps matching TRBD1 (5 bases). CDR3 length: 16 residues. Germline CDR1 is LNHNV and CDR2 is YYDKDF (reference sequence). V lost 0 bases and J 13 bases, leaving 19 bases between the germline ends.